The present T cell receptor beta chain was sequenced within a study of T cell responses to AZD1222 COVID-19 vaccine. Study-wide results and limits: Spike-specific TCR depth and breadth grew after two AZD1222 doses. Donors skewed white British and female; clonal diversity was possibly underestimated.

This clone was detected a few times. What it binds is not known. Using immunoSEQ multiplex PCR, the repertoire was profiled, and TCRdb retains in-frame clones only, with some absent. The data show 15,000 to 20,000 clones, roughly 84% seen once. This TCR was recovered from an adult who received the AZD1222 COVID-19 vaccine. Sample: peripheral blood, taken 28 days after the second AZD1222 dose.

This CDR3 is CASSQVGGTGELFF. CDR3 DNA sequence: TGCGCCAGCAGCCAAGTAGGGGGCACCGGGGAGCTGTTTTTT. This chain joins TRBV4-1 and TRBJ2-2, with TRBD1 as a possible D gene (6 bases). Germline V gene data show CDR1 as MGHRA and CDR2 as YSYEKL. The CDR3 spans 14 residues. V was clipped by 1 base and J by 4 bases, with 7 bases between them.